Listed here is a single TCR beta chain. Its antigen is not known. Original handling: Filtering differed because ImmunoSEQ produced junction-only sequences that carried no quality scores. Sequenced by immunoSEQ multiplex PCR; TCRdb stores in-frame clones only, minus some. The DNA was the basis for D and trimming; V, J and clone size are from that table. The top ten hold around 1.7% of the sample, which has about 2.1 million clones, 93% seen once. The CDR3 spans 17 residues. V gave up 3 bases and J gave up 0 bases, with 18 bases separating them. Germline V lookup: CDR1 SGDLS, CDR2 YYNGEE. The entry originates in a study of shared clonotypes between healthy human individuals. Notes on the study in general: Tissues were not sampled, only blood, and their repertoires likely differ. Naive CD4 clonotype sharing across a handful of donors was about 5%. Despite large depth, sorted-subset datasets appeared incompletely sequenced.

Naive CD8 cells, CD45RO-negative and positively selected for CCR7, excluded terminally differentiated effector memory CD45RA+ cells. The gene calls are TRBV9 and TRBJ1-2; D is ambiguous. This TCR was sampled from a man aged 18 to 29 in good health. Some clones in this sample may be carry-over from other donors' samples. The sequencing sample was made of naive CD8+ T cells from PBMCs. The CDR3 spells CASSGYDRNVANYGYTF. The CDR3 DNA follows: TGTGCCAGCAGCGGGTACGACCGAAACGTAGCTAACTATGGCTACACCTTC.